This T cell receptor beta chain derives from a study of cytomegalovirus exposure and HLA in healthy donors. Study results and caveats: Accurate prediction of HLA-A and HLA-B alleles (for most subjects) was reportedly achieved from TCR beta sequences.

It was with 60 Vbeta and 13 Jbeta primers that the PCR ran. Produced via immunoSEQ multiplex PCR; TCRdb's table is partial and in-frame only. This table holds 65,000 to 95,000 clones, under 80% found once. The V segment lost 4 bases and the J segment 3 bases; nucleotides outside the gene matches: 3. CDR3 length: 14 residues. Germline loops: CDR1 SQVTM, CDR2 ANQGSEA. As to this clone: Its specificity is unknown.

The specimen was PBMCs. This clonotype was obtained from a human donor in good health. The chain carries TRBV29-1 and TRBJ2-7; TRBD2 aligns across 13 bases. The CDR3 is CSVGLAGGLYEQYF. CDR3 DNA: TGCAGCGTTGGACTAGCGGGGGGCCTCTACGAGCAGTACTTC.